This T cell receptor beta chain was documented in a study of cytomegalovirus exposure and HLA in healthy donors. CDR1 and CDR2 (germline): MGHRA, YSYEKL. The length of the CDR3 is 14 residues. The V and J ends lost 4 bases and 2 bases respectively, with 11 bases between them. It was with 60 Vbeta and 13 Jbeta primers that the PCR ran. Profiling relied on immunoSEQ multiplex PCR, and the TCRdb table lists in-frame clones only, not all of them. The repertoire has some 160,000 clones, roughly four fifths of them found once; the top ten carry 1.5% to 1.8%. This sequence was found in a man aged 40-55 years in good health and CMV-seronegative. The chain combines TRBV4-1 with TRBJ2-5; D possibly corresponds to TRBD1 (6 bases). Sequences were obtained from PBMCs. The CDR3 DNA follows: TGCGCCAGCAGCCCGGGACACCTGCAAGAGACCCAGTACTTC. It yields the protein CASSPGHLQETQYF.